The next 19 T cell receptor beta chains were all read from a single sample in a study of cytotoxic CD8 clonotypes in ibrutinib-treated CLL. Method: immunoSEQ multiplex PCR; TCRdb's copy keeps in-frame clones and lacks some. The repertoire holds some 290,000 clones, with 70% to 80% as singletons. Specimen: PBMCs, collected before ibrutinib treatment. The receptors were sampled from a human donor with chronic lymphocytic leukemia.

The chain is built from TRBV7-2 and TRBJ2-3; D is undetermined. The CDR3 totals 12 residues. The V end was cut by 0 bases, the J end by 6 bases, with 4 bases between. Germline V gene lookup returns CDR1 SGHTA and CDR2 FQGNSA. The CDR3 reads CASSLATDTQYF. The CDR3 coding sequence is TGTGCCAGCAGCTTAGCGACCGATACGCAGTATTTT.

This sequence joins TRBV6-5 and TRBJ1-1; D gene unclear. The CDR3 is made up of 12 amino acids. The germline gives CDR1 MNHEY, CDR2 SVGAGI. Trimming stripped 7 bases from V and 3 bases from J, with 9 bases between. The CDR3 here is CASKQLHTEAFF. CDR3 DNA sequence: TGTGCCAGCAAACAGTTACACACTGAAGCTTTCTTT.

The rearrangement uses TRBV6-6 and TRBJ2-3; D possibly uses TRBD1 or TRBD2 (5 bases each). Trimming left V 0 bases short and J 3 bases short, with 13 bases between. CDR1 is MNHNY, CDR2 SVGAGI, per germline (reference sequence). The CDR3 is 16 amino acids. The CDR3 loop is CASSYSIGGGTDTQYF. The CDR3 region has the DNA TGTGCCAGCAGTTACTCGATTGGTGGGGGAACAGATACGCAGTATTTT.

The genes are TRBV28 and TRBJ2-7; D possibly uses TRBD1 or TRBD2 (7 bases each). This CDR3 comprises 15 residues. V gave up 5 bases and J gave up 0 bases, with 14 bases separating them. Germline CDR1 and CDR2: MDHEN and SYDVKM. DNA for the CDR3: TGTGCCAGCAGTCCAGGGGGGGACGACTCCTACGAGCAGTACTTC. This translates into CASSPGGDDSYEQYF. The full variable domain, rest sourced from reference TRBV28 and TRBJ2-7, is DVKVTQSSRYLVKRTGEKVFLECVQDMDHENMFWYRQDPGLGLRLIYFSYDVKMKEKGDIPEGYSVSREKKERFSLILESASTNQTSMYLCASSPGGDDSYEQYFGPGTRLTVT.

The chain carries TRBV29-1 and TRBJ2-4; TRBD1 aligns across 8 bases. Germline CDR1 is SQVTM and CDR2 is ANQGSEA. The CDR3 has 12 amino acids. Trimming at V came to 5 bases and at J to 6 bases, leaving 3 bases not matched to a gene. The CDR3 here is CSVQGAGNIQYF. The CDR3 DNA reads as TGCAGCGTTCAGGGGGCTGGAAACATTCAGTACTTC. Full variable domain (missing parts from reference TRBV29-1 and TRBJ2-4): SAVISQKPSRDICQRGTSLTIQCQVDSQVTMMFWYRQQPGQSLTLIATANQGSEATYESGFVIDKFPISRPNLTFSTLTVSNMSPEDSSIYLCSVQGAGNIQYFGAGTRLSVL.

The J gene is TRBJ1-2, the V gene TRBV29-1; 8 bases match TRBD1. Unmatched junction bases numbered 8, after V lost 6 bases and J lost 8 bases. CDR1 is SQVTM, CDR2 ANQGSEA, per germline. The CDR3 loop spans 12 amino acids. The CDR3 DNA reads as TGCAGCGTCGGACAGGGCTTGGGGGGCTACACCTTC. Translated: CSVGQGLGGYTF.

This chain uses TRBV5-4 with TRBJ2-7; TRBD2 aligns across 13 bases. The V segment lost 0 bases and the J segment 2 bases; nucleotides outside the gene matches: 5. The length of the CDR3 is 17 residues. Germline assignment: CDR1 SGHNT and CDR2 YYREEE (reference sequence). The DNA for the CDR3 is TGTGCCAGCAGCTTGGGACTAGCGGGAGGACTACCCTACGAGCAGTACTTC. Residues: CASSLGLAGGLPYEQYF.

The chain is built from TRBV18 and TRBJ2-1, with TRBD1 identical over 10 bases. This CDR3 has 14 amino acids. Germline assignment: CDR1 KGHSH and CDR2 LQKENI. Unmatched junction bases numbered 3, after V lost 6 bases and J lost 4 bases. CDR3 sequence: CASSPDRGYNEQFF. Written as DNA, the CDR3 is TGTGCCAGCTCGCCGGACAGGGGGTACAATGAGCAGTTCTTC.

The chain joins TRBV11-2 to TRBJ2-5, with D maybe TRBD1 (6 bases). V lost 7 bases, J lost 6 bases, and 21 bases lay in between. Germline loops: CDR1 SGHAT, CDR2 FQNNGV. The CDR3 has 15 residues. The CDR3 region has the DNA TGTGCCAGCACCCAGGACAGCCTCCGAAGGAAGACCCAGTACTTC. Residues: CASTQDSLRRKTQYF.

This clone was seen a handful of times. This sequence joins TRBV27 and TRBJ1-5; 7 nucleotides align to TRBD1. The germline V gene has CDR1 MNHEY and CDR2 SMNVEV (reference sequence). CDR3 length: 15 residues. Unmatched junction bases numbered 2, after V lost 2 bases and J lost 1 base. CDR3 sequence reads: CASSLDRASNQPQHF. DNA for the CDR3: TGTGCCAGCAGTTTAGACAGGGCCAGCAATCAGCCCCAGCATTTT.

This sequence joins TRBV18 and TRBJ2-7; TRBD2 matches 7 bases. The ends lost 3 bases at V and 2 bases at J; junction bases unmatched: 10. The CDR3 is 16 residues long. CDR1 and CDR2 (germline): KGHSH, LQKENI. The CDR3: CASSPNIALAAYEQYF. The CDR3 DNA follows: TGTGCCAGCTCACCTAACATCGCCCTAGCGGCCTACGAGCAGTACTTC. Full variable domain (rest looked up from reference TRBV18 and TRBJ2-7): NAGVMQNPRHLVRRRGQEARLRCSPMKGHSHVYWYRQLPEEGLKFMVYLQKENIIDESGMPKERFSAEFPKEGPSILRIQQVVRGDSAAYFCASSPNIALAAYEQYFGPGTRLTVT.

CDR3 bases: TGTGCCAGCAGCCCAATAGCGGGACCCTACGAGCAGTACTTC. It yields the protein CASSPIAGPYEQYF. V usage is TRBV9 and J usage is TRBJ2-7; 8 positions match TRBD2. The junction had 5 bases not matched to a gene; V was cut back by 4 bases and J by 2 bases. Germline lookup yields CDR1 SGDLS and CDR2 YYNGEE. The CDR3 sequence is 14 residues long.

The chain employs TRBV7-8 and TRBJ2-7; TRBD1 matches 7 bases. The germline gives CDR1 SGHVS, CDR2 FQNEAQ. V shed 1 base, J shed 2 bases, and the junction held 11 bases outside the gene matches. The CDR3 is made up of 17 amino acids. The CDR3 protein is CASSLGVIGGMTYEQYF. The CDR3 DNA reads TGTGCCAGCAGCTTAGGGGTGATAGGGGGCATGACCTACGAGCAGTACTTC.

The V gene is TRBV5-1, the J gene TRBJ2-3; unclear D gene. The germline CDR1 and CDR2 sequences are SGHRS and YFSETQ. The CDR3 contains 15 residues. V dropped 4 bases and J dropped 6 bases, with 18 bases sitting between them. The DNA of the CDR3 is TGCGCCAGCAGCCTGCGGCCAGAACTAAGGGATACGCAGTATTTT. Protein sequence: CASSLRPELRDTQYF. Drawing the rest from reference TRBV5-1 and TRBJ2-3, the complete variable domain is KAGVTQTPRYLIKTRGQQVTLSCSPISGHRSVSWYQQTPGQGLQFLFEYFSETQRNKGNFPGRFSGRQFSNSRSEMNVSTLELGDSALYLCASSLRPELRDTQYFGPGTRLTVL.

This clone was detected only once. The chain links TRBV15 to TRBJ1-2; tentatively, D is TRBD1 (5 bases). Deletions cut 4 bases from V and 5 bases from J, with 20 bases between. There are 16 residues in the CDR3. From germline, CDR1 is LNHNV and CDR2 YYDKDF (reference sequence). CDR3 in amino acids: CATSTRTETRGYGYTF. In DNA, the CDR3 is TGTGCCACCAGCACTCGGACTGAAACCCGGGGGTATGGCTACACCTTC.

The chain combines TRBV21-1 with TRBJ1-4; the table's D call of TRBD1 was not tested on the DNA. TRBV21-1 is tagged as a pseudogene. The CDR3 is 16 residues long. CDR3 protein: CASSKTGSRGDEKLFF. The CDR3 DNA is TGTGCCAGCAGCAAAACTGGGTCCAGGGGCGATGAAAAACTGTTTTTT.

This clone was detected a few times. The chain uses TRBV6-5 and TRBJ2-1; D possibly uses TRBD1 or TRBD2 (5 bases each). Germline CDR1 MNHEY, CDR2 SVGAGI. The CDR3 sequence is 13 residues long. Trimming stripped 8 bases from V and 3 bases from J, with 11 bases between. This CDR3 reads CASRGTGYNEQFF. The CDR3 nucleotides are TGTGCCAGCCGAGGGACCGGCTACAATGAGCAGTTCTTC.

This clone has only one observation. The rearrangement joins TRBV13 to TRBJ2-5, with D unresolved. This CDR3 region has 13 residues. Germline lookup yields CDR1 PRHDT and CDR2 FYEKMQ (reference sequence). The V end was cut by 5 bases, the J end by 4 bases, with 11 bases between. CDR3 sequence reads: CASSARLRETQYF. The CDR3 nucleotides read TGTGCCAGCAGCGCCCGACTCCGAGAGACCCAGTACTTC.

V and J are TRBV9 and TRBJ2-2; D is perhaps TRBD1 (5 bases). V shed 0 bases and J shed 7 bases, with 13 bases lying between them. CDR1 is SGDLS, CDR2 YYNGEE, per germline. The CDR3 totals 15 residues. The CDR3 DNA is TGTGCCAGCAGCGTAGAGGTGTGGGGCGGCGGGGAGCTGTTTTTT. Protein product: CASSVEVWGGGELFF.